This TCR beta chain originates from a study of cytomegalovirus exposure and HLA in healthy donors. Vbeta (60) and Jbeta (13) primers were used in the PCR. The table came from immunoSEQ multiplex PCR; TCRdb's copy has only in-frame clones and leaves some out. The sample lists some 150,000 clones, around a tenth seen once, with less than 2% in the top ten. Germline loops: CDR1 SGDLS, CDR2 YYNGEE. Trimming removed 0 bases from V and 3 bases from J; junction bases left unmatched: 5. There are 15 residues in the CDR3. The receptor comes from a male donor in good health and CMV-seronegative. The sequenced material came from PBMCs. The chain couples TRBV9 to TRBJ1-2, with 7 bases matching TRBD1. This chain's CDR3 is CASSVGAGGDYGYTF. Here the CDR3 DNA reads TGTGCCAGCAGCGTAGGGGCAGGGGGTGACTATGGCTACACCTTC.